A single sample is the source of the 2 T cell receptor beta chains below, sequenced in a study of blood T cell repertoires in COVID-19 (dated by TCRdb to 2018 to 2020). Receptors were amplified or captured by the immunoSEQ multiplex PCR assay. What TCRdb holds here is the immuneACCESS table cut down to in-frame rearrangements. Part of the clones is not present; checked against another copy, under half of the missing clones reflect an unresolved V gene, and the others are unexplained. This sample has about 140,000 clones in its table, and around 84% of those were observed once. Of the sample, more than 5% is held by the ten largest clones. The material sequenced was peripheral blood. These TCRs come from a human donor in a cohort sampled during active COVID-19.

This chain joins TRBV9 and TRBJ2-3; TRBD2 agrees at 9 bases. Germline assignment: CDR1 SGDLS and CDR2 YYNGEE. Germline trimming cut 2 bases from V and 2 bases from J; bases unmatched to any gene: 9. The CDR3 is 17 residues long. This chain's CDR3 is CASSVFSTSGNTDTQYF. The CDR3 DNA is TGTGCCAGCAGCGTTTTCTCGACTAGCGGAAACACAGATACGCAGTATTTT.

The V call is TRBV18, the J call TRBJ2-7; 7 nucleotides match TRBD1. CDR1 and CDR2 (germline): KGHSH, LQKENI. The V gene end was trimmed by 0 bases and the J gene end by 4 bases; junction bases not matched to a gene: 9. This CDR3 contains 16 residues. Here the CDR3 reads CASSPPTGMSGYEQYF. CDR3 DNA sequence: TGTGCCAGCTCACCACCGACAGGGATGAGCGGATACGAGCAGTACTTC. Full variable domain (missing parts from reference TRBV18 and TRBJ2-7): NAGVMQNPRHLVRRRGQEARLRCSPMKGHSHVYWYRQLPEEGLKFMVYLQKENIIDESGMPKERFSAEFPKEGPSILRIQQVVRGDSAAYFCASSPPTGMSGYEQYFGPGTRLTVT.